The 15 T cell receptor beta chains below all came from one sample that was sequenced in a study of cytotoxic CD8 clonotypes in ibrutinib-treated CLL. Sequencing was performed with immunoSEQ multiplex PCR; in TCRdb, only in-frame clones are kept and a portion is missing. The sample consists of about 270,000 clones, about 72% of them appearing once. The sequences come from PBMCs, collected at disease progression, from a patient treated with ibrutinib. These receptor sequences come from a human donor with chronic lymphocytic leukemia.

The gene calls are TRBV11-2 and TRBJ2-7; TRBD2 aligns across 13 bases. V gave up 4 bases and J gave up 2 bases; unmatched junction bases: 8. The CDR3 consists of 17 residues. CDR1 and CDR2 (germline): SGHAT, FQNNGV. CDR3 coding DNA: TGTGCCAGCAGCTACATCTCAGGACTAGCGGGAGCCTACGAGCAGTACTTC. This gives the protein CASSYISGLAGAYEQYF.

The CDR3: CASSFNGQSNEKLFF. CDR3 DNA: TGTGCCAGCAGCTTCAATGGACAGAGTAATGAAAAACTGTTTTTT. This sequence joins TRBV7-6 and TRBJ1-4, with D possibly TRBD1 on 6 matching bases. This CDR3 spans 15 amino acids. The ends were cut back, 3 bases at V and 4 bases at J, with 12 bases in the middle. Per germline, CDR1 SGHVS and CDR2 FNYEAQ.

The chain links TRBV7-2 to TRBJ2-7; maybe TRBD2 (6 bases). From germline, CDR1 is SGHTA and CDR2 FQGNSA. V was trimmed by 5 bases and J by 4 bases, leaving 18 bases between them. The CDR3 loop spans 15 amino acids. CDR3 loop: CASSQPTSSRYEQYF. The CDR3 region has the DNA TGTGCCAGCAGCCAACCCACTAGCAGTAGGTACGAGCAGTACTTC.

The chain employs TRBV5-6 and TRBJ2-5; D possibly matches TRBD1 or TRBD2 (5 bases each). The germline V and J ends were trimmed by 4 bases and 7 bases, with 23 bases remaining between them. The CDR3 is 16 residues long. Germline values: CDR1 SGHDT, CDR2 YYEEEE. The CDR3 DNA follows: TGTGCCAGCAGCCCCCCGCGGGCCAGGGTGGTCGGGACCCAGTACTTC. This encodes CASSPPRARVVGTQYF. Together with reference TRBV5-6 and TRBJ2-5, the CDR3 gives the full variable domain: DAGVTQSPTHLIKTRGQQVTLRCSPKSGHDTVSWYQQALGQGPQFIFQYYEEEERQRGNFPDRFSGHQFPNYSSELNVNALLLGDSALYLCASSPPRARVVGTQYFGPGTRLLVL.

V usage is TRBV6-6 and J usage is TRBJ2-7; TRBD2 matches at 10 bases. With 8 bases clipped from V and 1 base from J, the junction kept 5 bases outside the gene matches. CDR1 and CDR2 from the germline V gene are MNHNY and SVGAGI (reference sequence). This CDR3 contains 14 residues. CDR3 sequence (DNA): TGTGCCAGCGGCGAACTAGCGGGGTCCTACGAGCAGTACTTC. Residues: CASGELAGSYEQYF.

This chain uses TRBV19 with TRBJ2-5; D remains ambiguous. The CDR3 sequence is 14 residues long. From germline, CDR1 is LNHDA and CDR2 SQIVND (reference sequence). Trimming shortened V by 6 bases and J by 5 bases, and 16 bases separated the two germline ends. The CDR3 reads CASRADPSRETQYF. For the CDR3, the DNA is TGTGCCAGTAGGGCGGACCCCTCGCGGGAGACCCAGTACTTC.

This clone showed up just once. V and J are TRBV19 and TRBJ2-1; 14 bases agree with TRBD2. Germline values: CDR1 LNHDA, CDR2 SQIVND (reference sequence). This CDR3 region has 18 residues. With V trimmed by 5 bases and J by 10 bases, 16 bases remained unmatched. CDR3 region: CASSSFPGLAGGPFEQFF. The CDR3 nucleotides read TGTGCCAGTAGTTCTTTCCCCGGACTAGCGGGAGGCCCCTTCGAGCAGTTCTTC.

The CDR3 here is CASSPDRTQGKLFF. CDR3 in DNA: TGTGCCAGCAGTCCAGACAGGACCCAGGGGAAACTGTTTTTT. This rearrangement joins TRBV6-6 to TRBJ1-4; a possible D gene is TRBD1 (6 bases). The CDR3 consists of 14 residues. Per the germline V gene, CDR1 is MNHNY and CDR2 is SVGAGI (reference sequence). V was cut by 5 bases and J by 11 bases, with 18 bases left in between.

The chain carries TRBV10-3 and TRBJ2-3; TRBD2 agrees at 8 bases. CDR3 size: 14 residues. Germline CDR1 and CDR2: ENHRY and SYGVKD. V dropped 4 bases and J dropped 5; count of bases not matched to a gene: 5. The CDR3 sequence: CAISAGTRLDTQYF. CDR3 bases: TGTGCCATCAGTGCTGGGACTAGATTAGATACGCAGTATTTT.

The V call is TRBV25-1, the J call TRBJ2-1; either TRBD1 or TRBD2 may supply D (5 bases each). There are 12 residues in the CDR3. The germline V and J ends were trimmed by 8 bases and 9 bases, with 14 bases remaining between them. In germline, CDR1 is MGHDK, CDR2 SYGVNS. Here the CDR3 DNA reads TGTGCCAGCCGGGACGAGTTCATTGAGCAGTTCTTC. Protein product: CASRDEFIEQFF.

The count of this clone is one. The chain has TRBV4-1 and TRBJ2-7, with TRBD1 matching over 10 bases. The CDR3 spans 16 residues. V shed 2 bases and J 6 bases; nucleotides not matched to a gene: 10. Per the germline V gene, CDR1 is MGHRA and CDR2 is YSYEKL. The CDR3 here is CASSQRDRGSVSEQYF. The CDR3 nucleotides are TGCGCCAGCAGCCAACGGGACAGGGGTTCGGTTTCCGAGCAGTACTTC.

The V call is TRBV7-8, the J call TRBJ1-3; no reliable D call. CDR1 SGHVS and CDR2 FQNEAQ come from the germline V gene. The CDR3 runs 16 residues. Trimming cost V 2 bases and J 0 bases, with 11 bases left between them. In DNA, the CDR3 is TGTGCCAGCAGCTTAATTTTGGATACCTCTGGAAACACCATATATTTT. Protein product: CASSLILDTSGNTIYF.

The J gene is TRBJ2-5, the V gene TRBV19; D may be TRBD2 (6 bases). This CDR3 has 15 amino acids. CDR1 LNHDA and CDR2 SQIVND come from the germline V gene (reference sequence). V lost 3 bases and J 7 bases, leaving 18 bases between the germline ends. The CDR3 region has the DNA TGTGCCAGTAGTATCGGGCTCGCGCGGAGGGGGACCCAGTACTTC. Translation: CASSIGLARRGTQYF.

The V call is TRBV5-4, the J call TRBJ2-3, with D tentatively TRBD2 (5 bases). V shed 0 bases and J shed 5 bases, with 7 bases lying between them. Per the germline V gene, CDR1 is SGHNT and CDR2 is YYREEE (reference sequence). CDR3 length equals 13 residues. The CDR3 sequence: CASSLAAGDTQYF. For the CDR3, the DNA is TGTGCCAGCAGCTTGGCCGCGGGAGATACGCAGTATTTT.

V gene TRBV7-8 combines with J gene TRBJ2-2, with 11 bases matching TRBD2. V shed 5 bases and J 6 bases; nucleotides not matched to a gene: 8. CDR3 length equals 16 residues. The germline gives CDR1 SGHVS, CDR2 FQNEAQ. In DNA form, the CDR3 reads TGTGCCAGCAGCCACCACGGACTAGCGGGTCCCGGGGAGCTGTTTTTT. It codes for CASSHHGLAGPGELFF.